The clone carrying this TCR beta chain was detected once. This entry belongs to a study of OX40 agonist ivuxolimab in advanced cancers. About the study: It was ivuxolimab, an agonistic anti-OX40 (CD134) antibody, that patients were treated with.

The CDR3 is 16 amino acids. In germline, CDR1 is MNHEY, CDR2 SMNVEV (reference sequence). Between the trimmed V and J ends, which lost 6 bases and 0 bases, there was a span of 15 bases. This table comes from immunoSEQ multiplex PCR, and its TCRdb copy is limited to in-frame clones, with some not included. This table holds about 46,000 clones, 70% to 85% found once. The input for sequencing was CD4+ or CD8+ T cells sorted from blood, taken in a trial of the OX40 agonist ivuxolimab. The chain uses TRBV27 and TRBJ2-1; the D call may be TRBD1 or TRBD2 (5 bases each). The clonotype comes from an adult with an advanced solid tumor such as melanoma, head and neck, liver or kidney cancer. CDR3 DNA: TGTGCCAGCAGGCCCTTCGGGGACGGCTCCTACAATGAGCAGTTCTTC. This sequence encodes CASRPFGDGSYNEQFF.